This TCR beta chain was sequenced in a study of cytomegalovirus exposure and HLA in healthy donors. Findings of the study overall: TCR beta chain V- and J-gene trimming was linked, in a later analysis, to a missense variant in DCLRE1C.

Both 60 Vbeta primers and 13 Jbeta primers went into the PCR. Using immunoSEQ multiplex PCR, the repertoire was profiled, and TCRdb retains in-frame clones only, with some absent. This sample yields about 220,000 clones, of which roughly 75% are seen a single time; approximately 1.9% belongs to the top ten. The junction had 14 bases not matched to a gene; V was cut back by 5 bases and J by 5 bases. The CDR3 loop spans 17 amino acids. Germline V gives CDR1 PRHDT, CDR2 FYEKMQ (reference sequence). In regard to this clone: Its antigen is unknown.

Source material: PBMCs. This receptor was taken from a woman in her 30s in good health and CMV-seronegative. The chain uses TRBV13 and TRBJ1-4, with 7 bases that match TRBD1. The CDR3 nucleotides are TGTGCCAGCAGCCAGACGTTTGAGGACAGGAAAAATGAAAAACTGTTTTTT. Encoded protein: CASSQTFEDRKNEKLFF.